The 14 T cell receptor beta chains below were found in one sample sequenced in a study of response to subunit inactivated influenza vaccine. TCRdb re-derived calls from the RT-PCR reads in MiXCR, one entry per CDR3 protein. The data contain approximately 500,000 distinct CDR3 sequences, around 15% of them singletons. Sample: PBMCs from blood, taken less than 13 days after vaccination. The receptors originated from a middle-aged man who received an inactivated influenza vaccine.

The table lists this clonotype with a few counts. The gene calls are TRBV2 and TRBJ1-1; maybe TRBD1 (5 bases). The germline V gene encodes CDR1 SNHLY and CDR2 FYNNEI. This CDR3 has 16 residues. Trimming shortened V by 6 bases and J by 5 bases, and 22 bases separated the two germline ends. The CDR3 spells CASSRDGGWGWTEAFF. For the CDR3, the DNA is TGTGCCAGCAGCCGGGACGGCGGTTGGGGATGGACTGAAGCTTTCTTT.

The chain employs TRBV5-1 and TRBJ1-4; D not certain. This CDR3 comprises 16 residues. Germline CDR1 and CDR2: SGHRS and YFSETQ. V shed 1 base and J shed 0 bases, with 10 bases lying between them. The CDR3 nucleotides read TGCGCCAGCAGCTTGACAAGGGCTGCAACTAATGAAAAACTGTTTTTT. It encodes CASSLTRAATNEKLFF.

The sample holds many counts of this clonotype. This chain links TRBV27 with TRBJ1-1; possible D gene TRBD1, 6 bases. In germline, CDR1 is MNHEY, CDR2 SMNVEV (reference sequence). Trimming removed 8 bases from V and 6 bases from J, with 10 bases in between. CDR3 length: 11 residues. CDR3 nucleotides: TGTGCCAGCGGGGGCAGGGCTGAAGCTTTCTTT. Amino acid sequence: CASGGRAEAFF.

This sequence joins TRBV5-6 and TRBJ1-1, with D maybe TRBD1 (6 bases). Between the trimmed V and J ends, which lost 7 bases and 4 bases, there was a span of 17 bases. The CDR3 runs 14 residues. From germline, CDR1 is SGHDT and CDR2 YYEEEE. The CDR3: CASRVGGQSTEAFF. The DNA of the CDR3 is TGTGCCAGCCGCGTTGGGGGGCAGAGCACTGAAGCTTTCTTT.

The chain couples TRBV9 to TRBJ2-2, with 8 bases fitting TRBD1. Germline CDR1 is SGDLS and CDR2 is YYNGEE. This CDR3 region has 17 residues. J lost 3 bases, V lost 2 bases, and 9 bases had no gene match. The CDR3 DNA reads as TGTGCCAGCAGCGTTACGTCCGGACAGGGTCACACCGGGGAGCTGTTTTTT. Translating it yields CASSVTSGQGHTGELFF.

This clonotype was counted a few times. The gene calls are TRBV28 and TRBJ1-2, with 7 bases matching TRBD1. The CDR3 is 16 amino acids. The germline V gene has CDR1 MDHEN and CDR2 SYDVKM. J was trimmed by 4 bases and V by 5 bases; bases with no gene match: 13. CDR3 amino acids: CASSGVGQELGYGYTF. In nucleotides, the CDR3 is TGTGCCAGCAGTGGTGTAGGACAGGAACTTGGCTATGGCTACACCTTC.

The CDR3 coding sequence is TGTGCCAGCAGCGTCCATAGCGGGGGGTTAACCTACGAGCAGTACTTC. It codes for CASSVHSGGLTYEQYF. This chain connects TRBV7-2 to TRBJ2-7, with 10 bases lining up with TRBD2. V was pared by 5 bases and J by 2 bases, with 9 bases of the junction left unmatched. The CDR3 runs to 16 residues. From germline, CDR1 is SGHTA and CDR2 FQGNSA.

V is TRBV20-1 and J is TRBJ1-5; D is undetermined. V was trimmed by 2 bases and J by 6 bases, leaving 17 bases between them. This CDR3 spans 15 amino acids. Germline V gene lookup returns CDR1 DFQATT and CDR2 SNEGSKA (reference sequence). CDR3 loop: CSARPSDFARQPQHF. Written as DNA, the CDR3 is TGCAGTGCTAGACCTTCTGACTTTGCGCGTCAGCCCCAGCATTTT.

This clonotype was counted a few times. The rearrangement uses TRBV6-2 or TRBV6-3 and TRBJ1-1; possibly TRBD1 for D (6 bases). The germline gives CDR1 MNHEY, CDR2 SVGEGT. Trimming removed 6 bases from V and 4 bases from J, with 15 bases in between. The CDR3 loop spans 14 amino acids. The CDR3 nucleotides read TGTGCCAGCAGGTCGGAGGGGGTGGCCACTGAAGCTTTCTTT. Its protein is CASRSEGVATEAFF.

This clonotype was observed a few times. The rearrangement joins TRBV13 to TRBJ2-3; possible D gene TRBD2, 6 bases. The V end lost 2 bases, the J end lost 0 bases, and 9 bases lay between the germline ends. The germline gives CDR1 PRHDT, CDR2 FYEKMQ (reference sequence). The CDR3 runs 15 residues. In DNA, the CDR3 is TGTGCCAGCAGCTTAATGCGGGGTAGCACAGATACGCAGTATTTT. The encoded protein is CASSLMRGSTDTQYF.

This clonotype was observed a handful of times. The chain links TRBV7-8 to TRBJ2-7; 7 bases are a match to TRBD1. V lost 5 bases to trimming and J lost 5 bases; unmatched junction nucleotides: 9. This CDR3 has 14 residues. The germline V gene encodes CDR1 SGHVS and CDR2 FQNEAQ. CDR3 DNA: TGTGCCAGCAGCCCGCGACAGGGTAACCACGAGCAGTACTTC. This gives the protein CASSPRQGNHEQYF.

The sample holds one count of this clonotype. V usage is TRBV12-3 or TRBV12-4 and J usage is TRBJ2-3; 7 bases are a match to TRBD2. The CDR3 runs to 16 residues. V trimming: 4 bases; J trimming: 0 bases; junction bases outside the gene matches: 7. CDR3 in DNA: TGTGCCAGCAGTTCCCAACTAGCGATTAGCACAGATACGCAGTATTTT. It translates to CASSSQLAISTDTQYF.

This clonotype was seen a handful of times. The V call is TRBV28, the J call TRBJ1-1; D is uncertain. Trimming removed 2 bases from V and 11 bases from J, with 9 bases in between. Germline-derived CDR1 and CDR2 are MDHEN and SYDVKM. This CDR3 has 11 residues. The DNA of the CDR3 is TGTGCCAGCAGTTTAAGGAGTAAGGCTTTCTTT. It translates to CASSLRSKAFF. The complete variable domain, with remaining parts taken from reference TRBV28 and TRBJ1-1, reads DVKVTQSSRYLVKRTGEKVFLECVQDMDHENMFWYRQDPGLGLRLIYFSYDVKMKEKGDIPEGYSVSREKKERFSLILESASTNQTSMYLCASSLRSKAFFGQGTRLTVV.

The chain recombines TRBV5-1 with TRBJ2-7; TRBD1 matches at 9 bases. Germline values: CDR1 SGHRS, CDR2 YFSETQ. CDR3 size: 14 residues. V was pared by 4 bases and J by 5 bases, with 7 bases of the junction left unmatched. Here the CDR3 reads CASSLWTGEDEQYF. In DNA form, the CDR3 reads TGCGCCAGCAGCCTGTGGACAGGGGAGGACGAGCAGTACTTC.